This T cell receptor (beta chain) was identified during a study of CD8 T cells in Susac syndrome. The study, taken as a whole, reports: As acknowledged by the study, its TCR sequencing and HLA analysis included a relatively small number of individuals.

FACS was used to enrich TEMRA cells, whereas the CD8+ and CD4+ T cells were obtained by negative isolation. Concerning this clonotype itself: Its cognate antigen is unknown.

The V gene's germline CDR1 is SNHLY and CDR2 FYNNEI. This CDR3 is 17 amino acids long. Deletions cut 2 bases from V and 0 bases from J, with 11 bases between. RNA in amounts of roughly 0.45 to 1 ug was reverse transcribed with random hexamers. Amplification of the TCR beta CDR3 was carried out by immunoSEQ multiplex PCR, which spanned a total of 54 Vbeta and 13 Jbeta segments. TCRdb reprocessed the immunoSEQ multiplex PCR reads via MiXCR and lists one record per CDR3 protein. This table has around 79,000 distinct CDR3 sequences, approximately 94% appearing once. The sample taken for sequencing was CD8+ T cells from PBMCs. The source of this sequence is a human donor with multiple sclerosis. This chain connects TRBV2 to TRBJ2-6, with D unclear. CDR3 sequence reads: CASSELPLPSGANVLTF. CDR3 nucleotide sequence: TGTGCCAGCAGTGAACTTCCCCTTCCCTCTGGGGCCAACGTCCTGACTTTC.